This TCR beta chain was obtained from a study of CD8+CD57+ T cells in acquired aplastic anemia. Genomic DNA, the template, was used for profiling of the TCR beta VDJ and CDR3. TCRdb processed the reads anew with MiXCR; each CDR3 protein has one entry. The sample consists of hundreds of thousands of distinct CDR3 sequences, 65% to 90% of them appearing once. From germline, CDR1 is SGDLS and CDR2 YYNGEE. Trimming took 7 bases from V and 14 from J; bases not matched to a gene: 16. The CDR3 totals 14 residues. Sequenced patients had shown CD8+CD57+ cell expansion by flow cytometry. The sample was sorted CD4+, CD8+, or CD8+CD57+ T cells (not recorded which) from PBMCs. This sequence joins TRBV9 and TRBJ2-3, with 10 bases fitting TRBD2. The clonotype originates from a human donor with aplastic anemia. CDR3 nucleotide sequence: TGTGCCAGCGGCATAGCGGGAGGTCAACTGATTCTGTATTTT. Translation gives CASGIAGGQLILYF.